One T cell receptor beta chain is described in this entry. Mismatch with germline at one junction end may stem from a read error. Coverage ceases 3 residues before the CDR3 finishes, and the germline J gene fills in the end. The sample carries other DNA sequences with the same CDR3. The assay was immunoSEQ multiplex PCR, and TCRdb's table has in-frame clones only and misses some. This sample contains approximately 33,000 clones. These data come from a study of T cells in women clearing cervical HPV infection. Germline V gene lookup returns CDR1 LNHDA and CDR2 SQIVND (reference sequence). The CDR3 is made up of 17 amino acids.

What was sequenced was blood buffy coat. This TCR was sampled from a woman between 18 and 70 years old with a cervical HPV16 infection that either progressed to CIN3+ or cleared (not recorded which). The chain recombines TRBV19 with TRBJ1-3, with D hard to call. This CDR3 is CASSIRSGSHSGNTIYF. Partial CDR3 DNA: TGTGCCAGTAGTATACGGTCGGGGTCCCACTCTGGAAACACT.